This T cell receptor beta chain is from a study of T-cell reconstitution after alpha-beta-depleted transplantation in children (dated by TCRdb to 2015 to 2016). About the full investigation: Using TCR repertoire profiling, the study followed T-cell immune reconstitution in a quantitative way in children after TCRalphabeta/CD19-depleted allogeneic hematopoietic cell transplantation.

Taken from cysteine to phenylalanine, the CDR3 has 10 residues. CDR3 DNA is the only sequence kept; it has 30 bases, read in frame from the first base. V lost 3 bases and J lost 8 bases; the stretch between them is 7 bases long. Sequences SQVTM (CDR1) and ANQGSEA (CDR2) are obtained from the germline V gene. Libraries were built with PCR. The sequencer listed for this sample is Illumina HiSeq 2500. TCR library preparation used molecular barcoding, with unique molecular identifiers applied to normalize quantification of the TCRbeta repertoire. Using fastp trimming at Q25 and MiXCR clonotype assembly, TCRdb reanalyzed the public sequencing data and kept in-frame beta chains. Rows matching on CDR3 protein sequence are summarized as one entry with the most common DNA and genes. This sample holds some 200,000 distinct CDR3 sequences; around 10% were observed only once. The ten largest clonotypes hold around 6.2% of the sample.

This clonotype was detected a few times. There is no known antigen for this receptor. The record has no base qualities; no much larger clone is one base away. The rearranged chain carries TRBV29-1 and TRBJ1-2; the D gene cannot be named for sure. The starting material was PBMCs from the stem cell graft donor, obtained from the stem cell graft. The TCR sequence derives from a human donor who donated a stem cell graft to a child with acute lymphoblastic leukemia. CDR3 protein: CSVETGGYTF. At the DNA level, the sequence is TGCAGCGTTGAGACGGGCGGCTACACCTTC. Extended through the reference TRBV29-1 and TRBJ1-2 proteins, this CDR3 yields the full variable domain: SAVISQKPSRDICQRGTSLTIQCQVDSQVTMMFWYRQQPGQSLTLIATANQGSEATYESGFVIDKFPISRPNLTFSTLTVSNMSPEDSSIYLCSVETGGYTFGSGTRLTVV.